These 24 T cell receptor beta chains were all obtained from the same sample, sequenced in a study of T cells in Graves' hyperthyroidism and ophthalmopathy. TCR beta CDR3 sequences were amplified from RNA transcripts. HTBI primers drove first-round RT-PCR of the TCR CDR3. TCRdb reanalysed the multiplex PCR reads using MiXCR and keeps one entry per CDR3 protein. The table has 300,000 to 450,000 distinct CDR3 sequences, about 15% seen once. Input material: blood. These receptors all stem from a woman in her 30s with Graves' hyperthyroidism.

The V call is TRBV7-9, the J call TRBJ2-7; 9 bases are a match to TRBD2. Germline V gene lookup returns CDR1 SEHNR and CDR2 FQNEAQ (reference sequence). CDR3 length: 14 residues. Germline trimming cut 6 bases from V and 0 bases from J; bases unmatched to any gene: 3. DNA of the CDR3: TGTGCCAGCAGAGGAGCGGGAGGCTCCTACGAGCAGTACTTC. It encodes CASRGAGGSYEQYF.

The sample holds many counts of this clonotype. The rearrangement uses TRBV12-3 or TRBV12-4 and TRBJ2-3, with D maybe TRBD2 (5 bases). The length of the CDR3 is 14 residues. Trimming cost V 1 base and J 4 bases, with 9 bases left between them. The CDR3 reads CASSLGGGADTQYF. CDR3 bases: TGTGCCAGCAGTTTAGGAGGAGGCGCAGATACGCAGTATTTT.

This clonotype was seen more than once but under ten times. This chain uses TRBV24-1 with TRBJ2-3; D gene unclear. V gave up 7 bases and J gave up 6 bases, with 13 bases separating them. CDR3 length equals 13 residues. CDR1 is KGHDR, CDR2 SFDVKD, per germline. The DNA for the CDR3 is TGTGCCACCAGCCTACCCCCCTCGGATACGCAGTATTTT. This translates into CATSLPPSDTQYF.

This clonotype has ten or more counts. The gene calls are TRBV6-2 or TRBV6-3 and TRBJ1-1, with TRBD1 identical over 7 bases. Germline assignment: CDR1 MNHEY and CDR2 SVGEGT. The V segment lost 6 bases and the J segment 0 bases; nucleotides outside the gene matches: 16. The CDR3 is 18 amino acids. CDR3: CASSSTGALPNMNTEAFF. The CDR3 DNA sequence: TGTGCCAGCAGCTCCACAGGGGCCCTTCCCAACATGAACACTGAAGCTTTCTTT.

This clonotype was recorded once. V is TRBV12-3 or TRBV12-4 and J is TRBJ1-2; D is unclear. This CDR3 spans 11 amino acids. Trimming took 4 bases from V and 10 from J, leaving 10 bases between them. The CDR3 region is CASSSIDNYTF. DNA of the CDR3: TGTGCCAGCAGTTCCATCGATAACTACACCTTC.

This clonotype was counted a few times. This chain links TRBV29-1 with TRBJ2-5, with 7 bases identical to TRBD1. Germline CDR1 and CDR2: SQVTM and ANQGSEA. The CDR3 totals 13 residues. J lost 2 bases, V lost 7 bases, and 7 bases had no gene match. The CDR3 DNA reads as TGCAGCGGTCACAGGGGACAACAAGAGACCCAGTACTTC. Translation: CSGHRGQQETQYF.

This clonotype was seen at least ten times. This chain links TRBV12-3 or TRBV12-4 with TRBJ2-7; maybe TRBD1 (6 bases). This CDR3 is 14 amino acids long. V lost 6 bases and J lost 5, with 17 bases in between. CDR3 in amino acids: CASSPVTGLHEQYF. For the CDR3, the DNA is TGTGCCAGCAGCCCGGTCACAGGGCTCCACGAGCAGTACTTC.

This clonotype was picked up a small number of times. The chain couples TRBV30 to TRBJ2-5; 7 bases align to TRBD2. The CDR3 sequence is 14 residues long. Germline CDR1 is GTSNPN and CDR2 is SVGIG (reference sequence). V trimming: 1 base; J trimming: 5 bases; junction bases outside the gene matches: 7. The chain's CDR3 is CAWSAEPGGETQYF. CDR3 bases: TGTGCCTGGAGTGCGGAGCCCGGGGGGGAGACCCAGTACTTC. The whole variable domain, filled in from reference TRBV30 and TRBJ2-5, reads SQTIHQWPATLVQPVGSPLSLECTVEGTSNPNLYWYRQAAGRGLQLLFYSVGIGQISSEVPQNLSASRPQDRQFILSSKKLLLSDSGFYLCAWSAEPGGETQYFGPGTRLLVL.

This clonotype was counted ten times or more. The chain has TRBV24-1 and TRBJ2-5, with D unclear. Deletions cut 0 bases from V and 0 bases from J, with 4 bases between. Germline assignment: CDR1 KGHDR and CDR2 SFDVKD. The CDR3 contains 14 residues. The CDR3 here is CATSDLLDQETQYF. CDR3 nucleotides: TGTGCCACCAGTGATTTGTTAGACCAAGAGACCCAGTACTTC.

V is TRBV9 and J is TRBJ2-7; D may correspond to TRBD1 or TRBD2 (5 bases each). Germline loops: CDR1 SGDLS, CDR2 YYNGEE. Trimming pared 0 bases from V and 6 bases from J, leaving 13 bases between. The CDR3 extends over 14 amino acids. The CDR3 spells CASSVGGTTGEQYF. For the CDR3, the DNA is TGTGCCAGCAGCGTAGGTGGGACCACGGGCGAGCAGTACTTC. Full variable domain (missing parts from reference TRBV9 and TRBJ2-7): DSGVTQTPKHLITATGQRVTLRCSPRSGDLSVYWYQQSLDQGLQFLIQYYNGEERAKGNILERFSAQQFPDLHSELNLSSLELGDSALYFCASSVGGTTGEQYFGPGTRLTVT.

CDR3: CAWSVGAYPNTGELFF. The CDR3 bases are TGTGCCTGGAGTGTAGGGGCATACCCGAACACCGGGGAGCTGTTTTTT. The chain recombines TRBV30 with TRBJ2-2; D might be TRBD1 (5 bases). This CDR3 has 16 amino acids. Trimming removed 0 bases from V and 0 bases from J, with 11 bases in between. Germline loops: CDR1 GTSNPN, CDR2 SVGIG (reference sequence). The variable domain in full, completed from reference TRBV30 and TRBJ2-2, reads SQTIHQWPATLVQPVGSPLSLECTVEGTSNPNLYWYRQAAGRGLQLLFYSVGIGQISSEVPQNLSASRPQDRQFILSSKKLLLSDSGFYLCAWSVGAYPNTGELFFGEGSRLTVL.

This clonotype was seen just once. It may be a read error: a sequence one base away is much more abundant. The V gene is TRBV12-3 or TRBV12-4, the J gene TRBJ1-2, with no clear D. The CDR3 length is 13 residues. The CDR3 DNA is TGTGCCGGCAGTTTGGGAAAAAGAGGGGGCTACACCTTC. This gives the protein CAGSLGKRGGYTF.

Ten or more counts support this clonotype. This chain connects TRBV28 to TRBJ2-1; TRBD2 matches 12 bases. J was trimmed by 6 bases and V by 5 bases; bases with no gene match: 5. The CDR3 has 15 residues. The germline V gene has CDR1 MDHEN and CDR2 SYDVKM. The CDR3 reads CASSQLAGGLNEQFF. As DNA, the CDR3 is TGTGCCAGCAGTCAGCTAGCGGGAGGGCTCAATGAGCAGTTCTTC.

This clonotype was seen a handful of times. The DNA of the CDR3 is TGTGCCAGCAGCTTAGTATCGTTAGCCGAGCAGTACTTC. Translation gives CASSLVSLAEQYF. The chain employs TRBV7-9 and TRBJ2-7; D not certain. Per the germline V gene, CDR1 is SEHNR and CDR2 is FQNEAQ (reference sequence). Trimming pared 1 base from V and 6 bases from J, leaving 10 bases between. CDR3 length equals 13 residues.

This clonotype was seen ten or more times. The CDR3 DNA follows: TGTGCCACCAGCAGATCTCCAAGCGGGAGAGTTGGCAATGAGCAGTTCTTC. It specifies CATSRSPSGRVGNEQFF. This chain uses TRBV15 with TRBJ2-1; 8 bases are shared with TRBD2. Per the germline V gene, CDR1 is LNHNV and CDR2 is YYDKDF (reference sequence). Trimming at V came to 2 bases and at J to 6 bases, leaving 12 bases not matched to a gene. CDR3 size: 17 residues.

The rearrangement joins TRBV4-1 to TRBJ2-1; 8 nucleotides match TRBD2. Germline lookup yields CDR1 MGHRA and CDR2 YSYEKL. The CDR3 extends over 15 amino acids. Trimming at V came to 3 bases and at J to 8 bases, leaving 9 bases not matched to a gene. The CDR3 sequence is CASSQSGRVGYEQFF. The CDR3 region has the DNA TGCGCCAGCAGCCAGTCCGGGAGGGTCGGGTATGAGCAGTTCTTC.

This clonotype appeared many times. The chain links TRBV28 to TRBJ2-1, with D possibly being TRBD2 (6 bases). This CDR3 has 16 residues. CDR1 is MDHEN, CDR2 SYDVKM, per germline. The V end was cut by 2 bases, the J end by 6 bases, with 17 bases between. This chain's CDR3 is CASSLGVTSRGNEQFF. CDR3 DNA sequence: TGTGCCAGCAGTTTAGGCGTGACTAGTCGGGGCAATGAGCAGTTCTTC.

This clonotype occurred many times. The chain recombines TRBV5-1 with TRBJ2-1; TRBD2 is a possible D gene (6 bases). CDR3 length: 16 amino acids. Germline CDR1 is SGHRS and CDR2 is YFSETQ. Trimming removed 3 bases from V and 4 bases from J, with 17 bases in between. Written as DNA, the CDR3 is TGCGCCAGCAGCTCCCACGCTCACGGGAGTTACAATGAGCAGTTCTTC. Translating it yields CASSSHAHGSYNEQFF.

This clonotype was seen more than once but under ten times. The chain joins TRBV24-1 to TRBJ1-3, with 9 bases aligning to TRBD1. The CDR3 sequence is 15 residues long. Germline-derived CDR1 and CDR2 are KGHDR and SFDVKD. Trimming took 5 bases from V and 2 from J; bases not matched to a gene: 3. CDR3 residues: CATSAGQGTGNTIYF. CDR3 sequence (DNA): TGTGCCACCAGTGCCGGACAGGGGACTGGAAACACCATATATTTT.

In this sample, this clonotype turned up a few times. The chain is built from TRBV9 and TRBJ2-1; D uncertain. CDR3 size: 15 residues. From germline, CDR1 is SGDLS and CDR2 YYNGEE. Trimming cost V 0 bases and J 3 bases, with 10 bases left between them. The DNA of the CDR3 is TGTGCCAGCAGCGTAGGGGATTCGAACTACAATGAGCAGTTCTTC. It codes for CASSVGDSNYNEQFF.

V gene TRBV6-1 combines with J gene TRBJ2-1, with 13 bases that match TRBD2. V lost 7 bases to trimming and J lost 9 bases; unmatched junction nucleotides: 12. The CDR3 totals 16 residues. The germline V gene encodes CDR1 MNHNS and CDR2 SASEGT. CDR3 bases: TGTGCCAGCACCTACCTAGGGACTAGCGGGAAAGTTGAGCAGTTCTTC. Translation: CASTYLGTSGKVEQFF.

This clonotype was observed at least ten times. The rearrangement joins TRBV28 to TRBJ2-7, with a tentative D call TRBD1 (6 bases). Germline V gene sequence: CDR1 MDHEN, CDR2 SYDVKM. The CDR3 covers 12 residues. V was clipped by 7 bases and J by 1 base, with 8 bases between them. CDR3 sequence reads: CASTTGSYEQYF. In nucleotides, the CDR3 is TGTGCCAGCACGACAGGATCCTACGAGCAGTACTTC.

This clonotype was seen a few times. This chain uses TRBV10-3 with TRBJ1-2; 9 bases line up with TRBD1. Germline V lookup: CDR1 ENHRY, CDR2 SYGVKD. The CDR3 sequence is 12 residues long. With 5 bases clipped from V and 11 bases from J, the junction kept 6 bases outside the gene matches. The DNA of the CDR3 is TGTGCCATCAGTCCTCCGACAGGGGGATACACCTTC. This gives the protein CAISPPTGGYTF.

The chain uses TRBV5-4 and TRBJ1-3, with D possibly TRBD1 on 5 matching bases. The germline V gene has CDR1 SGHNT and CDR2 YYREEE (reference sequence). V was shortened by 5 bases and J by 0 bases, with 15 bases between the two germline ends. The CDR3 runs 16 residues. The CDR3 nucleotides are TGTGCCAGCAGTGGGGCACCGGCATACTCTGGAAACACCATATATTTT. Its protein product is CASSGAPAYSGNTIYF.